These T cell receptor beta chains were read from a single sample in a study of blood T cell repertoires in COVID-19. Generated by immunoSEQ multiplex PCR, the TCRdb table keeps only in-frame clones and is missing some. Here the sample spans 150,000 to 250,000 clones, more than 65% being singletons. Specimen: PBMCs or T cells enriched from blood (not recorded which). The receptors stem from a man aged 40-49 years who had recovered from COVID-19. CDR3s include the opening cysteine and the closing phenylalanine or tryptophan. The D gene is left open where the match is weak. Clone sizes are given selectively: once, few, many, or a class where the clone is expanded.

d_gene | j_gene | v_gene | abundance | CDR3nt | CDR3aa
TRBD1 | TRBJ1-4 | TRBV7-8 | - | TGTGCCAGCAGCTCCGGGACAGCTAATGAAAAACTGTTTTTT | CASSSGTANEKLFF
- | TRBJ2-2 | TRBV12-3/TRBV12-4 | few | TGTGCCAGCAGCCGGGGATGGGAAGGGGAGCTGTTTTTT | CASSRGWEGELFF
- | TRBJ1-1 | TRBV18 | - | TGTGCCAGCTCACCACAGCGTGTCACTGAAGCTTTCTTT | CASSPQRVTEAFF
- | TRBJ1-4 | TRBV20-1 | - | TGCAGTGCTAGTCGGAGGGAAAAACTGTTTTTT | CSASRREKLFF
- | TRBJ1-2 | TRBV10-3 | few | TGTGCCATCAGTGAACTACAGGGAACACTCTATGGCTACACCTTC | CAISELQGTLYGYTF
- | TRBJ2-5 | TRBV14 | - | TGTGCCAGCAGCCAGTTATTCGGGGGACAGGAGACCCAGTACTTC | CASSQLFGGQETQYF
- | TRBJ2-3 | TRBV7-9 | - | TGTGCCAGCAGATCGGGGGGCACAGATACGCAGTATTTT | CASRSGGTDTQYF
- | TRBJ1-5 | TRBV3-1/TRBV3-2 | - | TGTGCCAGCAGCCAAGGTCGCGGGGGCAATCAGCCCCAGCATTTT | CASSQGRGGNQPQHF
TRBD2 | TRBJ2-5 | TRBV9 | - | TGTGCCAGCAGCCCCAACACCGGGGCTAGCGGACAAGAGACCCAGTACTTC | CASSPNTGASGQETQYF
- | TRBJ1-4 | TRBV7-2 | few | TGTGCCAGCACACACTTTAGGGGTGAAAAACTGTTTTTT | CASTHFRGEKLFF